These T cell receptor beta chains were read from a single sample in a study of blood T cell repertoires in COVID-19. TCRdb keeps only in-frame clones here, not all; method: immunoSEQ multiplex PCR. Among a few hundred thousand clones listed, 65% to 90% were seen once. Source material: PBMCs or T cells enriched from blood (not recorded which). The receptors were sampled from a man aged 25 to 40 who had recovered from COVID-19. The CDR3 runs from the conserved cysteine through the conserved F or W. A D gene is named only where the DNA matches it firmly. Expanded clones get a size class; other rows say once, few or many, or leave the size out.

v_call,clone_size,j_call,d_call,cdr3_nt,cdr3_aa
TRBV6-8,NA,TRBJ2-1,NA,TGTGCCAGCAGTTACTCGAAAACTATCAATGAGCAGTTCTTC,CASSYSKTINEQFF
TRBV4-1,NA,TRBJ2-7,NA,TGCGCCAGCAGCCAAGATCTTGCGGACAGAAAATACTACGAGCAGTACTTC,CASSQDLADRKYYEQYF
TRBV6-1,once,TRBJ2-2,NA,TGTGCCAGCAGTGAATCGGTAGGGACAAACGGTGCTAAGGCCGGGGAGCTGTTTTTT,CASSESVGTNGAKAGELFF
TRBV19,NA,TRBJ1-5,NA,TGTGCCAGTAGTCCAAGGGGGGGGTATCAGCCCCAGCATTTT,CASSPRGGYQPQHF
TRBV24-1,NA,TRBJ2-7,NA,TGTGCCACCAGTGATACCCAGGGCTACGAGCAGTACTTC,CATSDTQGYEQYF
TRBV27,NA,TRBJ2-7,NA,TGTGCCGTCGGCAGGGGTTACGAGCAGTACTTC,CAVGRGYEQYF
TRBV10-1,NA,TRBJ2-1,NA,TGCGCCAGCAGTCGGGGGAGTTCCTACAATGAGCAGTTCTTC,CASSRGSSYNEQFF
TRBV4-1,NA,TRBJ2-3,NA,TGCGCCAGCAGCCAAGGAGGTTATCGGGGGTCCACAGATACGCAGTATTTT,CASSQGGYRGSTDTQYF
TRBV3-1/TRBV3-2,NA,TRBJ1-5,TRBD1,TGTGCCAGCAGCCAAGTAGAGGGGGCACAGCCCCAGCATTTT,CASSQVEGAQPQHF
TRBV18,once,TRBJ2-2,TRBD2,TGTGCCAGCTCAGAGTACGGAGCGGGAGTCACCGGGGAGCTGTTTTTT,CASSEYGAGVTGELFF
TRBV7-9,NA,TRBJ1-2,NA,TGTGCCAGCAGCTTAGGTGTTGGCAGGGGCCATGGCTACACCTTC,CASSLGVGRGHGYTF
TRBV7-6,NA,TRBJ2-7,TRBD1,TGTGCCAGCAGCTCCACAGGGGGCGGGTTCTACGAGCAGTACTTC,CASSSTGGGFYEQYF
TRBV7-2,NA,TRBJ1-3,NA,TGTGCCAGCAGCCAGCCGACACTCTCTGGAAACACCATATATTTT,CASSQPTLSGNTIYF
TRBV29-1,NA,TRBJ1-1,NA,TGCAGCGTTGTCATGAACACTGAAGCTTTCTTT,CSVVMNTEAFF
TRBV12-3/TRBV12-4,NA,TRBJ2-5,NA,TGTGCCAGCACCCAGGACACCCAAGAGACCCAGTACTTC,CASTQDTQETQYF
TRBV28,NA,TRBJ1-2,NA,TGTGCCAGCAGCCGACCCGGGGGGATTTATGGCTACACCTTC,CASSRPGGIYGYTF
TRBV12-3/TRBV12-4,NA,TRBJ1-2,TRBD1,TGTGCCAGCAGTTGGGACAGGGGAGATGGCTACACCTTC,CASSWDRGDGYTF
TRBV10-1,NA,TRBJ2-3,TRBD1,TGCGCCAGCAGGGGGGTTAGTTTAGGACAGGGGATAGATACGCAGTATTTT,CASRGVSLGQGIDTQYF
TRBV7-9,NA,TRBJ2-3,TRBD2,TGTGCCAGCAGCTTAATGTCGTCGGGAGGCGGCACAGATACGCAGTATTTT,CASSLMSSGGGTDTQYF
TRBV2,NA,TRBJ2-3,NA,TGTGCCAGCAGTAGGAGGGGTCCCACAGATACGCAGTATTTT,CASSRRGPTDTQYF
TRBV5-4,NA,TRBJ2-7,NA,TGTGCCAGCAGCTTGGGGGCAACGTTCTACGAGCAGTACTTC,CASSLGATFYEQYF
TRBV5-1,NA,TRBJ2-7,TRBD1,TGCGCCAGCAGCGTGACAGGGGGTAGCTCCTACGAGCAGTACTTC,CASSVTGGSSYEQYF
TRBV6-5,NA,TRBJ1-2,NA,TGTGCCAGCAGGCCCGAGACAGCCTCTAACTATGGCTACACCTTC,CASRPETASNYGYTF
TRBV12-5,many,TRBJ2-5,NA,TGTGCTAGTGGTTTGAGGCAACAGGAGACCCAGTACTTC,CASGLRQQETQYF
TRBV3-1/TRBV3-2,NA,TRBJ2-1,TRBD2,TGTGCCAGCAGCCCATCTGCGCGACTAGCGGGAGGGGTAGGTTACAATGAGCAGTTCTTC,CASSPSARLAGGVGYNEQFF